The clone carrying this TCR beta chain was recorded only once. Its antigen is not identified. The CDR3 is made up of 13 amino acids. Losses at the gene ends were 6 bases for V and 4 bases for J; bases not matched to a gene: 2. Germline loops: CDR1 ENHRY, CDR2 SYGVKD. This sample is drawn from a study of cytomegalovirus exposure and HLA in healthy donors. Whole-study findings and limits: 164 TCR beta chains were listed as cytomegalovirus-associated.

The method was immunoSEQ multiplex PCR; TCRdb's version includes in-frame clones alone and lacks a portion of them. Of under 250,000 clones in the sample, about nine tenths were seen once. This clonotype was obtained from a woman under 30 in good health and CMV-seronegative. The chain has TRBV10-3 and TRBJ2-7; 11 bases map to TRBD1. The sample consisted of PBMCs. The CDR3 protein is CAIRGQGEYEQYF. DNA for the CDR3: TGTGCCATCAGGGGACAGGGGGAGTACGAGCAGTACTTC.